Below, 3 T cell receptor beta chains from the same sample are listed, as sequenced in a study of T cell repertoires in ileal Crohn's disease. Only in-frame clones appear in the TCRdb table, and some are missing; sequencing was by immunoSEQ multiplex PCR. Its table lists roughly 7 clones. Lamina propria lymphocytes from surgical specimens were isolated on a density gradient before sorting. The material sequenced was a sorted T cell subset from the ileum. These receptors were obtained from an adult with Crohn's disease.

The V call is TRBV22-1, the J call TRBJ2-6; TRBD2 is the table's D call and was not checked against the DNA. TRBV22-1 is labeled a pseudogene. CDR3 length equals 17 residues. CDR3 loop: CPGRTRGEQSRANVLTF. The DNA for the CDR3 is TGTCCTGGGAGGACCAGAGGCGAACAAAGTCGGGCCAACGTCCTGACTTTC.

CDR3 coding DNA: TGTGCCAGCAGCTTAGATCATAATCAGCCCCAGCATTTT. It codes for CASSLDHNQPQHF. This chain joins TRBV11-2 and TRBJ1-5; D unresolved. V shed 0 bases and J shed 4 bases, with 4 bases lying between them. Germline assignment: CDR1 SGHAT and CDR2 FQNNGV. This CDR3 has 13 amino acids.

The gene calls are TRBV12-5 and TRBJ2-6; TRBD1 might be the D (5 bases). In germline, CDR1 is LGHNT, CDR2 FRNRAP. The V end lost 5 bases, the J end lost 5 bases, and 22 bases lay between the germline ends. The CDR3 has 18 amino acids. DNA for the CDR3: TGTGCTAGTGGTAGCACGTATGCAGGACAAAGTCGGGCCAACGTCCTGACTTTC. Amino acids: CASGSTYAGQSRANVLTF.